This T cell receptor (beta chain) was sequenced during a study of blood T cell repertoires in COVID-19. The wider study: Specimens from acute and convalescent COVID-19 originated in the United States, Italy and Spain.

The CDR3 spans 15 residues. The germline CDR1 and CDR2 sequences are LGHNA and YNFKEQ. With 1 base removed from V and 2 bases from J, the gap between germline ends came to 9 bases. As originally analysed: Amplification of reference gene primers was used by the study to estimate nucleated cell counts. Generated by immunoSEQ multiplex PCR, the TCRdb table keeps only in-frame clones and is missing some. V and J calls and clone size are given by that table; D and trimming were obtained from the DNA. Found here are over 70,000 clones, 80% to 90% of them singletons; the top ten hold around 10%. This chain uses TRBV4-2 with TRBJ1-3, with D perhaps matching TRBD1 (6 bases). The sequence was obtained from an elderly man with acute or convalescent COVID-19. Sequencing input: peripheral blood. For the CDR3, the DNA is TGTGCCAGCAGCCAAGTTTCAGGGGCTGGAAACACCATATATTTT. This encodes CASSQVSGAGNTIYF.